Listed here are 2 T cell receptor beta chains from one sample, sequenced in a study of blood T cell repertoires in COVID-19 (dated by TCRdb to the early 2020s). Receptors were amplified or captured by the immunoSEQ multiplex PCR assay. Sourced from immuneACCESS, this table was stored by TCRdb with only in-frame sequences that have V and J called. A share of the clones is absent; for the studies checked, an unresolved V gene accounts for under half, and the remainder has no known explanation. This sample gives around 230,000 clones in total; roughly 87% of them show up just once. The ten largest clonotypes hold roughly 7% of the sample. Specimen: peripheral blood. These receptors were taken from a man in his 60s who had recovered from COVID-19.

The chain links TRBV7-2 to TRBJ1-5; 9 positions match TRBD1. The CDR3 is 15 residues long. Germline CDR1 reads SGHTA; CDR2 reads FQGNSA. J gave up 5 bases and V 3 bases, and 5 bases lay outside the gene matches. The CDR3 coding sequence is TGTGCCAGCAGCTTGGTTGGACAGGGGTATCAGCCCCAGCATTTT. Protein product: CASSLVGQGYQPQHF.

The chain has TRBV30 and TRBJ1-1; D remains unclear. Germline CDR1 reads GTSNPN; CDR2 reads SVGIG (reference sequence). Deletions cut 2 bases from V and 4 bases from J, with 11 bases between. The CDR3 has 13 residues. CDR3 coding DNA: TGTGCCTGGAGTAGGTTCCGGGGCACTGAAGCTTTCTTT. Residues: CAWSRFRGTEAFF. The variable domain in full, with the rest retrieved from reference TRBV30 and TRBJ1-1, is SQTIHQWPATLVQPVGSPLSLECTVEGTSNPNLYWYRQAAGRGLQLLFYSVGIGQISSEVPQNLSASRPQDRQFILSSKKLLLSDSGFYLCAWSRFRGTEAFFGQGTRLTVV.